This T cell receptor (beta chain) was identified in a study of tumor and adjacent non-tumor tissue in lung cancer. Study-level points and caveats: Patients with more diverse tumor TCRs had worse survival.

The library came from three nested PCR rounds adapted from ARM-PCR protocols. One entry per CDR3 protein results from TCRdb running MiXCR on the multiplex PCR reads. The sample consists of fewer than 85,000 distinct CDR3 sequences, 60% to 80% of them appearing once. About this clonotype: The antigen is not known. One end of the junction is discordant with germline, which a read error may explain.

The CDR3 contains 14 residues. No cell sorting was done before RNA was extracted from the tissue. Newly diagnosed lung cancer patients had thoracic surgery in China, August–late 2014, without prior chemotherapy. The chain combines TRBV12-3 or TRBV12-4 with TRBJ1-4, with a possible D match to TRBD1 (6 bases). The receptor was isolated from a woman aged 50 to 60 with non-small cell lung cancer. The sequencing sample was made of lung tumor tissue. CDR3 in amino acids: CVSSTQQGFKKLFF. The CDR3 DNA follows: TGTGTCAGCAGCACTCAACAGGGTTTTAAAAAACTGTTTTTT.